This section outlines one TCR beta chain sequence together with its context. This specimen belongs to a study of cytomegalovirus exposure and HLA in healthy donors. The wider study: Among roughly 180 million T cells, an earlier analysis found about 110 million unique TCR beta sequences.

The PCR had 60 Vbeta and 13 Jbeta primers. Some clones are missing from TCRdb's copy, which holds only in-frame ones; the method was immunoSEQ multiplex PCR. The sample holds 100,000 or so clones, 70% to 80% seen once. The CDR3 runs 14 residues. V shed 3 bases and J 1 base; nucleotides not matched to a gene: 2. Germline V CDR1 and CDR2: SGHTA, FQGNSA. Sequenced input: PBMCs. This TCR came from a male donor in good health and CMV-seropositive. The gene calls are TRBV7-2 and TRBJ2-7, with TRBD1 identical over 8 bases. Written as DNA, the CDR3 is TGTGCCAGCAGCTTCCGACAGGGGTCCTACGAGCAGTACTTC. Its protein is CASSFRQGSYEQYF. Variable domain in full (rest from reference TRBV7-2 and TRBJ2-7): GAGVSQSPSNKVTEKGKDVELRCDPISGHTALYWYRQSLGQGLEFLIYFQGNSAPDKSGLPSDRFSAERTGGSVSTLTIQRTQQEDSAVYLCASSFRQGSYEQYFGPGTRLTVT.